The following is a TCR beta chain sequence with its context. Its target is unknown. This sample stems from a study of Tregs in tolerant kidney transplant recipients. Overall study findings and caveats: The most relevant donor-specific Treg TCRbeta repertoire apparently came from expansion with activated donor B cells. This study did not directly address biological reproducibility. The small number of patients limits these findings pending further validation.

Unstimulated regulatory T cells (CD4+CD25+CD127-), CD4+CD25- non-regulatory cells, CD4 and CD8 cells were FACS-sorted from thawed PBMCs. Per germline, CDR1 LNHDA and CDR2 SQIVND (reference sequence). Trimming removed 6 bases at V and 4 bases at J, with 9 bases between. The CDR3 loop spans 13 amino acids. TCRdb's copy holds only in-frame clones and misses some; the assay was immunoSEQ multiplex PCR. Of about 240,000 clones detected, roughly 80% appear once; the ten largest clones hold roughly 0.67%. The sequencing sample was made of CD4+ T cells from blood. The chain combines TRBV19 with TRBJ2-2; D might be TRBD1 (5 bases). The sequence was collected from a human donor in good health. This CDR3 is CASSPGFTGELFF. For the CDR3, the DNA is TGTGCCAGTAGCCCAGGGTTCACCGGGGAGCTGTTTTTT.